Reported below is one T cell receptor (beta chain). This sample stems from a study of T cells expressing NK-cell markers. Germline lookup yields CDR1 SGHTA and CDR2 FQGNSA. This CDR3 has 12 amino acids. TCRdb re-called the 5' RACE reads and catalogs CDR3 proteins one per entry, DNA excluded. The table for this sample gives about 400,000 distinct CDR3 sequences. The source is a woman in her fifties or sixties in good health. The sample taken for sequencing was blood T cells: a sorted CD56 or NKG2C T cell subset, CD4+ or CD8+ T cells, or bulk PBMC T cells (not recorded which). V gene TRBV7-2 combines with J gene TRBJ2-1. CDR3 region: CASSRLTTRQFF.